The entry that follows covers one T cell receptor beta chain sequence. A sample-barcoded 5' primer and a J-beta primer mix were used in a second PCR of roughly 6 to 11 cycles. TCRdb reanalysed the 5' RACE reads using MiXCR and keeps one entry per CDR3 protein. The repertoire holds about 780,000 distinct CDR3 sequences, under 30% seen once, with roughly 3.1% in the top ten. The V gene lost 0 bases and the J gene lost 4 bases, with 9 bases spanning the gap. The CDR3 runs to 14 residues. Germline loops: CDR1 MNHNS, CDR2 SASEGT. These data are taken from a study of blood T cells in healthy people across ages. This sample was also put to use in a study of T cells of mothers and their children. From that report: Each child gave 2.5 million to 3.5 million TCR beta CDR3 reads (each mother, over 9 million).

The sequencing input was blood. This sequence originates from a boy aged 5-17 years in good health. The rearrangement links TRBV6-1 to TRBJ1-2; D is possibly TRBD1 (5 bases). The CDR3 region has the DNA TGTGCCAGCAGTGAAGCCGGGACGGCCTATGGCTACACCTTC. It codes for CASSEAGTAYGYTF.